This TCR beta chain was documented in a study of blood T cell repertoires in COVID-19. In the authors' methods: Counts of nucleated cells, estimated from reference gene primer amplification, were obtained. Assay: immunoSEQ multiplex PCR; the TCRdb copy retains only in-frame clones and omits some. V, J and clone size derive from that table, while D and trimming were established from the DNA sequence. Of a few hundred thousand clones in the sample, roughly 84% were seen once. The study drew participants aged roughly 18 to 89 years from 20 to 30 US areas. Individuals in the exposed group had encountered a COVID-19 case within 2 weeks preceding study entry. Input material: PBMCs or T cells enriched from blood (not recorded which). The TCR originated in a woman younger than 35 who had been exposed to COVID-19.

CDR3 amino acids: CASSNGQGTEAFF. CDR3 coding DNA: TGCGCCAGCAGCAACGGACAGGGCACTGAAGCTTTCTTT. This sequence joins TRBV5-1 and TRBJ1-1; the match to TRBD1 covers 8 bases. With 4 bases clipped from V and 4 bases from J, the junction kept 3 bases outside the gene matches. The CDR3 is 13 amino acids. In germline, CDR1 is SGHRS, CDR2 YFSETQ.